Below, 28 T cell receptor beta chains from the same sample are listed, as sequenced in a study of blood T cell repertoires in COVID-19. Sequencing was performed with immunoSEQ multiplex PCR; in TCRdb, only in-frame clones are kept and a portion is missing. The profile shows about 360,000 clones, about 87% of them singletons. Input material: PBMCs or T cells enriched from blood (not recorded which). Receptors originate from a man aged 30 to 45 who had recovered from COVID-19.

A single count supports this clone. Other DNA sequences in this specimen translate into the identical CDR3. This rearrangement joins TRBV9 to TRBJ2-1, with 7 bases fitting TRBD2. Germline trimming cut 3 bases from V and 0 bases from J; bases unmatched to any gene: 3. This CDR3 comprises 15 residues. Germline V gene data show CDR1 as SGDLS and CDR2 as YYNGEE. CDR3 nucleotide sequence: TGTGCCAGCAGCGCCGGGGGGTCCTCCTACAATGAGCAGTTCTTC. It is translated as CASSAGGSSYNEQFF.

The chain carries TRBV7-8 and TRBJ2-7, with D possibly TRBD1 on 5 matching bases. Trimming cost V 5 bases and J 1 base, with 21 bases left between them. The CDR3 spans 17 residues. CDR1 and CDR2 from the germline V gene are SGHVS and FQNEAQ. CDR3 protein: CASSTTHQGPVSYEQYF. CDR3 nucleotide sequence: TGTGCCAGCAGCACCACCCATCAGGGTCCAGTATCCTACGAGCAGTACTTC.

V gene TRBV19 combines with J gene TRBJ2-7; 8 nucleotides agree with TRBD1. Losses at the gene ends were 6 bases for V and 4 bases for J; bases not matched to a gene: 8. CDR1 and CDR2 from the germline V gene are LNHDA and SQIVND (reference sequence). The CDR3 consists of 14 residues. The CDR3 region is CASSTQGQVYEQYF. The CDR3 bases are TGTGCCAGTAGCACCCAGGGACAGGTATACGAGCAGTACTTC.

The CDR3: CASMGQGNYGYTF. CDR3 nucleotide sequence: TGCGCCAGCATGGGACAGGGGAACTATGGCTACACCTTC. The chain uses TRBV5-1 and TRBJ1-2; 10 bases are a match to TRBD1. Trimming removed 6 bases from V and 2 bases from J; junction bases left unmatched: 1. The germline V gene has CDR1 SGHRS and CDR2 YFSETQ. This CDR3 is 13 amino acids long. Full variable domain (remainder filled in from reference TRBV5-1 and TRBJ1-2): KAGVTQTPRYLIKTRGQQVTLSCSPISGHRSVSWYQQTPGQGLQFLFEYFSETQRNKGNFPGRFSGRQFSNSRSEMNVSTLELGDSALYLCASMGQGNYGYTFGSGTRLTVV.

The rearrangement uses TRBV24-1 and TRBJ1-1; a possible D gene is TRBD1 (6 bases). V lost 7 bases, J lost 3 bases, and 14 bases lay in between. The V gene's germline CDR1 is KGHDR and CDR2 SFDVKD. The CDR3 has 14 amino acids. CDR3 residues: CATRQGGEDTEAFF. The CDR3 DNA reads TGTGCCACCAGACAGGGTGGTGAGGACACTGAAGCTTTCTTT.

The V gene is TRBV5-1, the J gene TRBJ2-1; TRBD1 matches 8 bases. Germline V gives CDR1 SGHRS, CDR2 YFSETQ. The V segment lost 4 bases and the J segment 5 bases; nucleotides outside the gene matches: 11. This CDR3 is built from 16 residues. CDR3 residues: CASSLLAGGADNEQFF. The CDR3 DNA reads TGCGCCAGCAGCCTCCTCGCAGGGGGCGCCGACAATGAGCAGTTCTTC.

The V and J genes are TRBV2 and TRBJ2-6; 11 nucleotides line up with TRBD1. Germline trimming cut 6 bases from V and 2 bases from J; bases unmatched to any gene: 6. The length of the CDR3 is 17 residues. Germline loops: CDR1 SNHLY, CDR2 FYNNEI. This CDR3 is CASRQGQGGAGANVLTF. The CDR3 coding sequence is TGTGCCAGCAGACAGGGACAGGGGGGTGCTGGGGCCAACGTCCTGACTTTC.

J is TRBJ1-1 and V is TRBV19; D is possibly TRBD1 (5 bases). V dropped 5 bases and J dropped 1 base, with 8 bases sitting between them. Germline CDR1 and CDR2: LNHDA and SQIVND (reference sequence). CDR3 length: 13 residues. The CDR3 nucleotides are TGTGCCAGTAGTGACAGCCCGAACACTGAAGCTTTCTTT. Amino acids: CASSDSPNTEAFF.

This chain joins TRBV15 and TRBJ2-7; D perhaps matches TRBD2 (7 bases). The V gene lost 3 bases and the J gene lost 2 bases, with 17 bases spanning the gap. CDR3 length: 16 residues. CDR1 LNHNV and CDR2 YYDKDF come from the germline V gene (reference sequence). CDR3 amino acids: CATSRGRGGWTYEQYF. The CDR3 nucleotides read TGTGCCACCAGCAGGGGAAGGGGGGGTTGGACCTACGAGCAGTACTTC.

The CDR3 DNA follows: TGTGCCAGCAGTTTCCAACAGGGAACTGAAGCTTTCTTT. This encodes CASSFQQGTEAFF. The genes are TRBV12-3 or TRBV12-4 and TRBJ1-1; D is possibly TRBD1 (6 bases). V lost 3 bases, J lost 5 bases, and 10 bases lay in between. The CDR3 length is 13 residues.

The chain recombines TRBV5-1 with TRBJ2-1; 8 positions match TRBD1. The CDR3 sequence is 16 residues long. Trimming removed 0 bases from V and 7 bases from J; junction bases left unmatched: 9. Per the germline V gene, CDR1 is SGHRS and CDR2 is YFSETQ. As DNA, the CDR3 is TGCGCCAGCAGCTTGGCCCCCTCCAGGGGGCGGAATGAGCAGTTCTTC. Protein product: CASSLAPSRGRNEQFF.

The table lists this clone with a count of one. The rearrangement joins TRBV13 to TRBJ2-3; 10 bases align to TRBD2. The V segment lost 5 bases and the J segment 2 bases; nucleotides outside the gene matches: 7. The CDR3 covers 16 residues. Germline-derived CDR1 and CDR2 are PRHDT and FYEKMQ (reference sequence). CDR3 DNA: TGTGCCAGCAGCCCTCGACTAGCGGGCCACACAGATACGCAGTATTTT. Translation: CASSPRLAGHTDTQYF. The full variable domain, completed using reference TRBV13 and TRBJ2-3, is AAGVIQSPRHLIKEKRETATLKCYPIPRHDTVYWYQQGPGQDPQFLISFYEKMQSDKGSIPDRFSAQQFSDYHSELNMSSLELGDSALYFCASSPRLAGHTDTQYFGPGTRLTVL.

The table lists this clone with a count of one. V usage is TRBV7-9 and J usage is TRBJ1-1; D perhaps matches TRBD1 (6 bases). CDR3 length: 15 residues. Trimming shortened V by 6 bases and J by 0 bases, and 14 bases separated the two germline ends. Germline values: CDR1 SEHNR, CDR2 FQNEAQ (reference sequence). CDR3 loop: CASRHGQSVNTEAFF. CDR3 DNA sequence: TGTGCCAGCAGGCACGGACAGAGTGTGAACACTGAAGCTTTCTTT.

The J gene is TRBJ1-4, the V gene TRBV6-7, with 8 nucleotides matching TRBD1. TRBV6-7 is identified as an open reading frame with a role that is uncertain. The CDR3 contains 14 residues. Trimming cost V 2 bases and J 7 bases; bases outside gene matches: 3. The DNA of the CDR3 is TGTGCCAGCAGTTACGGGCAGGGGGCTGAAAAACTGTTTTTT. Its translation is CASSYGQGAEKLFF.

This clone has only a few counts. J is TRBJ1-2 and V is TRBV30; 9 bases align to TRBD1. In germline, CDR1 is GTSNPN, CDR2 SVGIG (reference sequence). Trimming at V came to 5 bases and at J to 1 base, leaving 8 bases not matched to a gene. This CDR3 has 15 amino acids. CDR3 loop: CAWYRDRALNYGYTF. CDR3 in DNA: TGTGCCTGGTATCGGGACAGGGCTCTTAACTATGGCTACACCTTC.

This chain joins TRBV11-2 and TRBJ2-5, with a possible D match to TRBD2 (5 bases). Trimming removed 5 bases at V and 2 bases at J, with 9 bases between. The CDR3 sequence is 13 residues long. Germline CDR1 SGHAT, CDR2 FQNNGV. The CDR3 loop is CASSPGTQETQYF. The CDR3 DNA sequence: TGTGCCAGCAGCCCGGGAACTCAAGAGACCCAGTACTTC.

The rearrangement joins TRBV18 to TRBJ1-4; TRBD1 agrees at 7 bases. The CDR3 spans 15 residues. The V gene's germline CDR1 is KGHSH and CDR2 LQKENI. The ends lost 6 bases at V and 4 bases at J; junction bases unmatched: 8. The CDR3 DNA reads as TGTGCCAGCTCCCCCACCGGGACAGATAATGAAAAACTGTTTTTT. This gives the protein CASSPTGTDNEKLFF.

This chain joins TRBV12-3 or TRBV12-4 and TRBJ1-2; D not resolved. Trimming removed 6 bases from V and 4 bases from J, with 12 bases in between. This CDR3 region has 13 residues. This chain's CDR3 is CASSPYSVYGYTF. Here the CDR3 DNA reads TGTGCCAGCAGCCCCTATTCGGTCTATGGCTACACCTTC.

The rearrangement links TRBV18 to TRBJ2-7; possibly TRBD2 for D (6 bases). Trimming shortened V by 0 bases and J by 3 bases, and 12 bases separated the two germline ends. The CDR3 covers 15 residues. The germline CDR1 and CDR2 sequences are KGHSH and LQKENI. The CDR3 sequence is CASSPPGGEGYEQYF. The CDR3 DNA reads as TGTGCCAGCTCACCACCGGGAGGTGAAGGCTACGAGCAGTACTTC.

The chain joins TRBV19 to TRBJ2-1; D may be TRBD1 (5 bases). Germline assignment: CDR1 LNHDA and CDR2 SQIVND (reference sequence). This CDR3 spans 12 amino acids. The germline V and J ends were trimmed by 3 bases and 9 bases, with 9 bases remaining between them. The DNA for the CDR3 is TGTGCCAGTAGTATCCAGGGATTTGAGCAGTTCTTC. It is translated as CASSIQGFEQFF. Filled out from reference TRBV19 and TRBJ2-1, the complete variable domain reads DGGITQSPKYLFRKEGQNVTLSCEQNLNHDAMYWYRQDPGQGLRLIYYSQIVNDFQKGDIAEGYSVSREKKESFPLTVTSAQKNPTAFYLCASSIQGFEQFFGPGTRLTVL.

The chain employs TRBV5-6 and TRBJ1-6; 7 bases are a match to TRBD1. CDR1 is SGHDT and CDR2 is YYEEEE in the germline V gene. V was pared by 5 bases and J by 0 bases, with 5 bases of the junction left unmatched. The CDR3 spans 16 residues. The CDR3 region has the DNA TGTGCCAGCAGGAGGGGGCTCAGCTCCTATAATTCACCCCTCCACTTT. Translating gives CASRRGLSSYNSPLHF.

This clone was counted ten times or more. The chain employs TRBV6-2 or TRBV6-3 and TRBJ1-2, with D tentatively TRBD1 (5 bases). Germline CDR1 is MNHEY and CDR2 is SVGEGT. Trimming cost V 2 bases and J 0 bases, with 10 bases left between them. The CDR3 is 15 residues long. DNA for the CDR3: TGTGCCAGCAGTTACGTTCCGGGGGCTAACTATGGCTACACCTTC. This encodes CASSYVPGANYGYTF.

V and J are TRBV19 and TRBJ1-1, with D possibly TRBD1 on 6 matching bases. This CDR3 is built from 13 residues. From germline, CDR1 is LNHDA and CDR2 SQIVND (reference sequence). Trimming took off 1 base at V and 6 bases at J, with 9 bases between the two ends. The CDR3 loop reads CASSIVEGAEAFF. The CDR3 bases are TGTGCCAGTAGTATAGTTGAGGGGGCTGAAGCTTTCTTT.

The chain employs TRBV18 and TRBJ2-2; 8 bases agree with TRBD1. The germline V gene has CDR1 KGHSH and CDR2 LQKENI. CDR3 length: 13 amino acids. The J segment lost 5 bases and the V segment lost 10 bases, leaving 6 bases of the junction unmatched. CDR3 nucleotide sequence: TGTGCCACCGGACAGGGAAATACCGGGGAGCTGTTTTTT. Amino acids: CATGQGNTGELFF. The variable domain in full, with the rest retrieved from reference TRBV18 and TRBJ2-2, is NAGVMQNPRHLVRRRGQEARLRCSPMKGHSHVYWYRQLPEEGLKFMVYLQKENIIDESGMPKERFSAEFPKEGPSILRIQQVVRGDSAAYFCATGQGNTGELFFGEGSRLTVL.

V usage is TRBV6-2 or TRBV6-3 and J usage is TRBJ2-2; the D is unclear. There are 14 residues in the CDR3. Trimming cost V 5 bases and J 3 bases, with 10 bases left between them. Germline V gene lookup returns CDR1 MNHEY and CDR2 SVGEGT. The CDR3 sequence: CASSQSSYTGELFF. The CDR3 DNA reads TGTGCCAGCAGTCAGTCGTCGTACACCGGGGAGCTGTTTTTT.

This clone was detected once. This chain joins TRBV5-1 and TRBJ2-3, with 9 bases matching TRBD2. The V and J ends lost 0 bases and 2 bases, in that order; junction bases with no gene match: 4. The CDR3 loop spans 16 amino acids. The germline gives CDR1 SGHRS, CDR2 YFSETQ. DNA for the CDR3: TGCGCCAGCAGCTTGGCCACTAGCGGGTCCACAGATACGCAGTATTTT. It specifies CASSLATSGSTDTQYF.

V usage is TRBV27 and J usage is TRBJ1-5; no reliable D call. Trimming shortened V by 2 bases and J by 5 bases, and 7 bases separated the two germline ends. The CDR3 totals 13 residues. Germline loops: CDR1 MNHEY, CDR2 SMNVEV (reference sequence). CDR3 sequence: CASSLGRDQPQHF. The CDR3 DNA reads TGTGCCAGCAGTTTAGGGAGGGATCAGCCCCAGCATTTT.

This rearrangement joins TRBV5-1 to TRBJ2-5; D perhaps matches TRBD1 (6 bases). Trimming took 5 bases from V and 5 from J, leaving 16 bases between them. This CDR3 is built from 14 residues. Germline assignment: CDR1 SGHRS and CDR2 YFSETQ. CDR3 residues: CASRQTAGVETQYF. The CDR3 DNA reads TGCGCCAGCAGACAAACAGCAGGGGTGGAGACCCAGTACTTC.